These 26 T cell receptor beta chains originate from one sample sequenced in a study of blood T cell repertoires in COVID-19. Clones were read by immunoSEQ multiplex PCR, and TCRdb kept only the in-frame ones, dropping some. The table includes 130,000 or so clones, 83% detected once. The sample consisted of PBMCs or T cells enriched from blood (not recorded which). These receptors all stem from a man aged 25-45 years who had recovered from COVID-19.

The V and J genes are TRBV19 and TRBJ2-5; 7 nucleotides line up with TRBD1. Germline CDR1 is LNHDA and CDR2 is SQIVND (reference sequence). This CDR3 contains 15 residues. Trimming took 5 bases from V and 2 from J; bases not matched to a gene: 8. CDR3 nucleotides: TGTGCCAGTAGTGACCCGGGACAGCATCAAGAGACCCAGTACTTC. Amino acid sequence: CASSDPGQHQETQYF.

The chain couples TRBV6-7 to TRBJ1-6; D is unclear. TRBV6-7 is identified as an open reading frame with a role that is uncertain. V was clipped by 2 bases and J by 8 bases, with 16 bases between them. This CDR3 has 16 residues. CDR3 protein: CASSYAYSRVDSPLHF. CDR3 nucleotide sequence: TGTGCCAGCAGTTACGCATACTCCCGGGTTGATTCACCCCTCCACTTT.

The chain couples TRBV24-1 to TRBJ1-5, with D possibly being TRBD1 (5 bases). The V end lost 5 bases, the J end lost 2 bases, and 9 bases lay between the germline ends. There are 14 residues in the CDR3. Germline lookup yields CDR1 KGHDR and CDR2 SFDVKD. The CDR3 spells CATSGRGGNQPQHF. The DNA of the CDR3 is TGTGCCACCAGTGGGAGGGGTGGCAATCAGCCCCAGCATTTT.

This rearrangement joins TRBV5-1 to TRBJ1-4; D remains ambiguous. CDR3 length equals 15 residues. Germline V gives CDR1 SGHRS, CDR2 YFSETQ. V gave up 4 bases and J gave up 0 bases, with 10 bases separating them. In nucleotides, the CDR3 is TGCGCCAGCAGCAAGGGAGGACCAACTAATGAAAAACTGTTTTTT. Protein: CASSKGGPTNEKLFF.

The chain links TRBV18 to TRBJ2-5; 10 bases are a match to TRBD1. The CDR3 loop spans 15 amino acids. Germline V gives CDR1 KGHSH, CDR2 LQKENI. Trimming at V came to 3 bases and at J to 4 bases, leaving 5 bases not matched to a gene. For the CDR3, the DNA is TGTGCCAGCTCACCGACAGGGGGCATGGGAGAGACCCAGTACTTC. Translating gives CASSPTGGMGETQYF.

The chain combines TRBV24-1 with TRBJ1-1, with 8 bases matching TRBD1. The V segment lost 8 bases and the J segment 11 bases; nucleotides outside the gene matches: 12. In germline, CDR1 is KGHDR, CDR2 SFDVKD. This CDR3 region has 13 residues. CDR3 in DNA: TGTGCCACCACAACACAGGGGGTAATTTTGGCTTTCTTT. This encodes CATTTQGVILAFF.

This sequence joins TRBV15 and TRBJ2-3; D unresolved. Between the trimmed V and J ends, which lost 2 bases and 3 bases, there was a span of 6 bases. The V gene's germline CDR1 is LNHNV and CDR2 YYDKDF (reference sequence). The CDR3 has 13 amino acids. The CDR3 reads CATSRRFTDTQYF. CDR3 bases: TGTGCCACCAGCAGACGTTTTACAGATACGCAGTATTTT.

The chain joins TRBV11-2 to TRBJ2-1, with 8 bases identical to TRBD1. Germline values: CDR1 SGHAT, CDR2 FQNNGV. V lost 1 base and J lost 5; bases outside the gene matches: 10. This CDR3 is built from 17 residues. CDR3 amino acids: CASSLGSLDREDNEQFF. In nucleotides, the CDR3 is TGTGCCAGCAGCTTAGGATCCTTGGACAGGGAAGACAATGAGCAGTTCTTC. Supplemented by reference TRBV11-2 and TRBJ2-1, the full variable domain reads EAGVAQSPRYKIIEKRQSVAFWCNPISGHATLYWYQQILGQGPKLLIQFQNNGVVDDSQLPKDRFSAERLKGVDSTLKIQPAKLEDSAVYLCASSLGSLDREDNEQFFGPGTRLTVL.

This chain uses TRBV5-8 with TRBJ2-3, with TRBD1 as a possible D gene (5 bases). This CDR3 is 14 amino acids long. Trimming removed 4 bases from V and 3 bases from J, with 12 bases in between. Germline V gene sequence: CDR1 SGHTS, CDR2 YDEGEE. The CDR3: CASSGIQGTDTQYF. The CDR3 DNA sequence: TGTGCCAGCAGCGGGATCCAGGGTACAGATACGCAGTATTTT.

This rearrangement joins TRBV5-5 to TRBJ2-1, with D possibly TRBD2 on 6 matching bases. Germline V gene data show CDR1 as SGHKS and CDR2 as YYEKEE (reference sequence). The CDR3 consists of 15 residues. Trimming left V 4 bases short and J 0 bases short, with 11 bases between. The CDR3 protein is CASSIDGSSYNEQFF. Written as DNA, the CDR3 is TGTGCCAGCAGCATCGACGGGAGCTCCTACAATGAGCAGTTCTTC.

The rearrangement joins TRBV19 to TRBJ2-5, with 7 bases that match TRBD1. Germline loops: CDR1 LNHDA, CDR2 SQIVND (reference sequence). The CDR3 covers 14 residues. V lost 3 bases to trimming and J lost 1 base; unmatched junction nucleotides: 2. CDR3 DNA sequence: TGTGCCAGTAGTATGGGACAGTTCCAAGAGACCCAGTACTTC. Protein: CASSMGQFQETQYF.

The chain recombines TRBV6-5 with TRBJ2-7; TRBD1 matches at 9 bases. Germline V lookup: CDR1 MNHEY, CDR2 SVGAGI. CDR3 length equals 16 residues. Unmatched junction bases numbered 5, after V lost 0 bases and J lost 2 bases. As DNA, the CDR3 is TGTGCCAGCAGTTACTCATCGGACAGGGGTCCCTACGAGCAGTACTTC. It specifies CASSYSSDRGPYEQYF.

The rearrangement links TRBV5-5 to TRBJ2-5; possibly TRBD1 for D (6 bases). The CDR3 covers 16 residues. The V end lost 1 base, the J end lost 4 bases, and 17 bases lay between the germline ends. Germline values: CDR1 SGHKS, CDR2 YYEKEE (reference sequence). CDR3 coding DNA: TGTGCCAGCAGCTTGTTCCTGGACAGTCTGGGAGAGACCCAGTACTTC. Amino acids: CASSLFLDSLGETQYF.

The CDR3 loop is CASSEALASFYGYTF. The CDR3 region has the DNA TGTGCCAGCAGTGAAGCGCTGGCATCTTTCTATGGCTACACCTTC. This chain connects TRBV2 to TRBJ1-2, with D unresolved. The germline V gene encodes CDR1 SNHLY and CDR2 FYNNEI. The CDR3 covers 15 residues. The germline V and J ends were trimmed by 0 bases and 4 bases, with 12 bases remaining between them.

The V gene is TRBV10-3, the J gene TRBJ1-4; D is ambiguous. Trimming left V 3 bases short and J 4 bases short, with 12 bases between. This CDR3 is 15 amino acids long. Germline CDR1 is ENHRY and CDR2 is SYGVKD. The CDR3, as DNA: TGTGCCATCAGTGACCAATCCGGGGTTAATGAAAAACTGTTTTTT. Translation: CAISDQSGVNEKLFF.

This chain links TRBV5-1 with TRBJ2-3; 10 bases line up with TRBD2. CDR1 is SGHRS, CDR2 YFSETQ, per germline. Trimming at V came to 1 base and at J to 3 bases, leaving 2 bases not matched to a gene. The CDR3 totals 15 residues. The CDR3 nucleotides read TGCGCCAGCAGCTTGACTAGCGGGACAACAGATACGCAGTATTTT. It codes for CASSLTSGTTDTQYF. The whole variable domain, remainder taken from reference TRBV5-1 and TRBJ2-3, is KAGVTQTPRYLIKTRGQQVTLSCSPISGHRSVSWYQQTPGQGLQFLFEYFSETQRNKGNFPGRFSGRQFSNSRSEMNVSTLELGDSALYLCASSLTSGTTDTQYFGPGTRLTVL.

This clone was recorded only once. The chain recombines TRBV28 with TRBJ2-2; 9 positions agree with TRBD1. J was trimmed by 3 bases and V by 8 bases; bases with no gene match: 13. The CDR3 totals 17 residues. Germline CDR1 is MDHEN and CDR2 is SYDVKM. The CDR3 protein is CASAIGTGQWYTGELFF. In nucleotides, the CDR3 is TGTGCCAGCGCGATCGGGACAGGGCAATGGTACACCGGGGAGCTGTTTTTT.

This rearrangement joins TRBV2 to TRBJ1-2; 7 nucleotides agree with TRBD1. The V segment lost 5 bases and the J segment 4 bases; nucleotides outside the gene matches: 7. This CDR3 has 14 residues. Per germline, CDR1 SNHLY and CDR2 FYNNEI. This chain's CDR3 is CASSSDRAGYGYTF. The CDR3 DNA sequence: TGTGCCAGCAGTTCCGACAGGGCAGGCTATGGCTACACCTTC.

V gene TRBV5-5 combines with J gene TRBJ1-1; unclear D gene. The CDR3 length is 15 residues. V was pared by 0 bases and J by 1 base, with 10 bases between. CDR1 is SGHKS, CDR2 YYEKEE, per germline (reference sequence). CDR3 region: CASSLDVTPNTEAFF. The CDR3 DNA reads TGTGCCAGCAGCTTGGATGTGACTCCGAACACTGAAGCTTTCTTT.

The chain carries TRBV19 and TRBJ1-1; 12 bases are shared with TRBD1. The CDR3 sequence is 14 residues long. The germline gives CDR1 LNHDA, CDR2 SQIVND (reference sequence). With 8 bases clipped from V and 5 bases from J, the junction kept 6 bases outside the gene matches. The CDR3: CASYTGQGATEAFF. The CDR3 region has the DNA TGTGCCAGTTATACGGGACAGGGGGCTACTGAAGCTTTCTTT.

This clone was found a few times. The rearrangement joins TRBV18 to TRBJ1-1; D unresolved. V was pared by 0 bases and J by 0 bases, with 8 bases between. The CDR3 contains 15 residues. Germline CDR1 and CDR2: KGHSH and LQKENI. CDR3 residues: CASSPPMEMNTEAFF. CDR3 DNA sequence: TGTGCCAGCTCACCACCGATGGAGATGAACACTGAAGCTTTCTTT.

The V gene is TRBV28, the J gene TRBJ2-7; D might be TRBD1 (6 bases). Trimming stripped 6 bases from V and 2 bases from J, with 17 bases between. Germline V gene data show CDR1 as MDHEN and CDR2 as SYDVKM. The length of the CDR3 is 15 residues. The CDR3 coding sequence is TGTGCCAGCAGGCAGACGGGACACGGGACCTACGAGCAGTACTTC. Protein: CASRQTGHGTYEQYF.

The V gene is TRBV7-9, the J gene TRBJ2-7, with D possibly being TRBD1 (5 bases). The CDR3 runs 13 residues. Trimming cost V 5 bases and J 3 bases, with 11 bases left between them. Germline assignment: CDR1 SEHNR and CDR2 FQNEAQ (reference sequence). CDR3 sequence: CASSLEDSYEQYF. The CDR3 region has the DNA TGTGCCAGCAGCCTCGAAGACAGCTACGAGCAGTACTTC.

The V call is TRBV7-7, the J call TRBJ2-5; TRBD2 is a possible D gene (6 bases). V was trimmed by 5 bases and J by 0 bases, leaving 22 bases between them. CDR1 is SSHAT, CDR2 FNYEAQ, per germline (reference sequence). This CDR3 region has 18 residues. The CDR3 DNA follows: TGTGCCAGCAGCCCTGGGTTAGCGGACGCGTCGTACCAAGAGACCCAGTACTTC. Translation: CASSPGLADASYQETQYF. Based on the CDR3 plus reference TRBV7-7 and TRBJ2-5, the full variable domain is GAGVSQSPRYKVTKRGQDVTLRCDPISSHATLYWYQQALGQGPEFLTYFNYEAQPDKSGLPSDRFSAERPEGSISTLTIQRTEQRDSAMYRCASSPGLADASYQETQYFGPGTRLLVL.

The rearrangement joins TRBV5-1 to TRBJ2-1; D might be TRBD1 (6 bases). Trimming took 1 base from V and 10 from J, leaving 12 bases between them. CDR3 length: 13 residues. Germline V gene data show CDR1 as SGHRS and CDR2 as YFSETQ. In DNA form, the CDR3 reads TGCGCCAGCAGCTTGACAGGGTTCAGGGAGCAGTTCTTC. It translates to CASSLTGFREQFF.

V is TRBV5-1 and J is TRBJ2-7, with no clear D. The CDR3 is 13 residues long. The germline V gene encodes CDR1 SGHRS and CDR2 YFSETQ. With 0 bases removed from V and 1 base from J, the gap between germline ends came to 5 bases. The CDR3 protein is CASSLARSYEQYF. The CDR3 nucleotides are TGCGCCAGCAGCTTGGCGCGGTCCTACGAGCAGTACTTC.